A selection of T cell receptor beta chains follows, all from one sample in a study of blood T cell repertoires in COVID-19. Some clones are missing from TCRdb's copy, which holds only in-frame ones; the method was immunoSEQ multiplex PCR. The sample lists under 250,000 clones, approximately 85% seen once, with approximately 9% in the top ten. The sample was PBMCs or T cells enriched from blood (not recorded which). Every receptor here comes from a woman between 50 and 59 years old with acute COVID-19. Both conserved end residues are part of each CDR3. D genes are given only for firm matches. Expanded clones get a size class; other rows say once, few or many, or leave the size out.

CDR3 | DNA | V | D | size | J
CASSPSGGTGELFF | TGTGCCAGCTCACCGTCAGGGGGAACCGGGGAGCTGTTTTTT | TRBV18 | TRBD1 | NA | TRBJ2-2
CASSMRGGTNNEQFF | TGTGCCAGTAGTATGCGGGGGGGGACCAACAATGAGCAGTTCTTC | TRBV19 | TRBD2 | once | TRBJ2-1
CASSFIGNTEAFF | TGTGCCAGCAGTTTTATCGGGAACACTGAAGCTTTCTTT | TRBV12-3/TRBV12-4 | NA | NA | TRBJ1-1
CASSEDTGYYGYTF | TGTGCCAGCAGTGAAGACACAGGGTACTATGGCTACACCTTC | TRBV6-1 | NA | NA | TRBJ1-2
CASSKGREGDQEAGTQYF | TGTGCCAGCAGCAAAGGCCGCGAGGGGGACCAGGAGGCGGGGACCCAGTACTTC | TRBV21-1 | NA | NA | TRBJ2-5
CASSPRVAGEQYF | TGTGCCAGCAGCCCCCGGGTAGCGGGGGAGCAGTACTTC | TRBV7-8 | TRBD2 | NA | TRBJ2-7
CASSRSTGTGNYGYTF | TGCGCCAGCAGCCGTTCCACCGGGACAGGGAACTATGGCTACACCTTC | TRBV4-3 | TRBD1 | NA | TRBJ1-2
CASSQGSWGHGGRNEQFF | TGCGCCAGCAGCCAAGGTAGCTGGGGACATGGTGGACGCAATGAGCAGTTCTTC | TRBV4-3 | NA | NA | TRBJ2-1
CASSTWTGGNYEQYF | TGCGCCAGTAGTACCTGGACAGGGGGCAACTACGAGCAGTACTTC | TRBV19 | TRBD1 | NA | TRBJ2-7
CASSTGGEQPQHF | TGTGCCAGCAGTACAGGGGGCGAACAGCCCCAGCATTTT | TRBV6-5 | TRBD1 | NA | TRBJ1-5